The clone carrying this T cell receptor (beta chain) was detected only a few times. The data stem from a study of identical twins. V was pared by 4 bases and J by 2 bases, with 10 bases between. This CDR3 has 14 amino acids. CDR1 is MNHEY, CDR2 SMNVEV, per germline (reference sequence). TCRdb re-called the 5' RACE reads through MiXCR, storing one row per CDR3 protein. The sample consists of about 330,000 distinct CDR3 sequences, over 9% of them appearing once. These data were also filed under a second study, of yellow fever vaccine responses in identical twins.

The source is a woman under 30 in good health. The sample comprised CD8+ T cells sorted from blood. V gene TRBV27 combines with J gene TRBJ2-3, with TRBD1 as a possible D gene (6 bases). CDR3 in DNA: TGTGCCAGCAGTTCCCGGACAGTCACAGATACGCAGTATTTT. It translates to CASSSRTVTDTQYF.